What follows are 28 T cell receptor beta chains derived from one specimen sequenced in a study of T-cell memory formation after mild COVID-19. MiXCR was run by TCRdb on the 5' RACE reads, yielding one entry per CDR3 protein. Here the sample spans fewer than 650,000 distinct CDR3 sequences, roughly a sixth being singletons. Sequenced sample: PBMCs or a T cell subset sorted from them (not recorded which). The receptors were sampled from an adult woman who had mild COVID-19 (a few samples of this study predate the infection). Cell type and time point are not known.

The chain recombines TRBV7-7 with TRBJ2-1, with 11 bases identical to TRBD1. Germline-derived CDR1 and CDR2 are SSHAT and FNYEAQ (reference sequence). CDR3 size: 15 residues. V was clipped by 5 bases and J by 7 bases; unmatched bases: 7. The CDR3 DNA sequence: TGTGCCAGCAGCGCGGGACAGGGGGTTTGGAATGAGCAGTTCTTC. Protein: CASSAGQGVWNEQFF.

The J gene is TRBJ2-7, the V gene TRBV3-1, with D possibly matching TRBD2 (6 bases). Looked up from germline, CDR1 is LGHDT and CDR2 is YNNKEL (reference sequence). Trimming removed 4 bases at V and 2 bases at J, with 15 bases between. The CDR3 consists of 15 residues. CDR3: CASSRGLAGPYEQYF. The CDR3 DNA sequence: TGTGCCAGCAGCCGAGGACTCGCGGGGCCCTACGAGCAGTACTTC.

This clonotype was picked up a small number of times. The V and J genes are TRBV4-1 and TRBJ1-1, with D hard to call. The germline V gene has CDR1 MGHRA and CDR2 YSYEKL. The CDR3 contains 14 residues. The V gene lost 3 bases and the J gene lost 2 bases, with 10 bases spanning the gap. CDR3 in DNA: TGCGCCAGCAGCCAGGAGGTTGTAAACACTGAAGCTTTCTTT. This codes for CASSQEVVNTEAFF.

As regards this clonotype: One base away lies a much larger clone, so this may be a sequencing read error. The chain links TRBV5-6 to TRBJ2-5, with D maybe TRBD2 (6 bases). From germline, CDR1 is SGHDT and CDR2 YYEEEE. CDR3 length: 15 amino acids. Trimming removed 1 base from V and 3 bases from J, with 13 bases in between. In DNA, the CDR3 is TGTGCCAGCAGCTTGCCTAGCGTGGGGGAAGAGACCCAGTACTTC. Encoded protein: CASSLPSVGEETQYF.

In nucleotides, the CDR3 is TGTGCCACCAGTGATTCAAAGACAGGGTGGACTGAAGCTTTCTTT. Amino acids: CATSDSKTGWTEAFF. The rearrangement uses TRBV24-1 and TRBJ1-1; TRBD1 agrees at 7 bases. CDR3 length: 15 residues. Trimming cost V 2 bases and J 5 bases; bases outside gene matches: 7. In germline, CDR1 is KGHDR, CDR2 SFDVKD.

This clonotype occurred a few times. The V and J genes are TRBV29-1 and TRBJ2-5, with 13 bases fitting TRBD2. J was trimmed by 1 base and V by 3 bases; bases with no gene match: 5. The germline V gene encodes CDR1 SQVTM and CDR2 ANQGSEA. The CDR3 runs 16 residues. Written as DNA, the CDR3 is TGCAGCGTTGAGGGACTAGCGGGACCCCTCCAAGAGACCCAGTACTTC. Translating it yields CSVEGLAGPLQETQYF.

The CDR3 DNA reads TGTGCCATCAGTGAAAGTAGCGGGGGGACAGATACGCAGTATTTT. It codes for CAISESSGGTDTQYF. The chain employs TRBV10-3 and TRBJ2-3; TRBD2 matches at 10 bases. CDR1 is ENHRY and CDR2 is SYGVKD in the germline V gene. The trim removed 3 bases at V and 3 bases at J, leaving 3 bases unmatched. This CDR3 comprises 15 residues.

The rearrangement uses TRBV7-9 and TRBJ1-1; a weak D match, TRBD1 (6 bases). V lost 7 bases and J 7 bases, leaving 13 bases between the germline ends. Germline lookup yields CDR1 SEHNR and CDR2 FQNEAQ (reference sequence). The CDR3 totals 12 residues. The DNA for the CDR3 is TGTGCCAGCACCCGGGGGCTGGATGAAGCTTTCTTT. It encodes CASTRGLDEAFF.

The J gene is TRBJ2-3, the V gene TRBV2; 11 bases are a match to TRBD2. V lost 7 bases to trimming and J lost 4 bases; unmatched junction nucleotides: 7. CDR3 length: 15 amino acids. Germline CDR1 SNHLY, CDR2 FYNNEI. In DNA form, the CDR3 reads TGTGCCAGCACCCACCCGGGACTAGCGGCAGATACGCAGTATTTT. Translation: CASTHPGLAADTQYF.

The sample holds a few counts of this clonotype. This rearrangement joins TRBV9 to TRBJ2-5; 9 nucleotides align to TRBD2. Germline V CDR1 and CDR2: SGDLS, YYNGEE. The CDR3 runs 15 residues. J gave up 2 bases and V 2 bases, and 4 bases lay outside the gene matches. The DNA of the CDR3 is TGTGCCAGCAGCGTCGCGGGAGGGCGACAAGAGACCCAGTACTTC. Its protein product is CASSVAGGRQETQYF.

J is TRBJ1-2 and V is TRBV6-1; D uncertain. This CDR3 region has 12 residues. Trimming removed 5 bases from V and 8 bases from J, with 12 bases in between. Germline V gene sequence: CDR1 MNHNS, CDR2 SASEGT. For the CDR3, the DNA is TGTGCCAGCAGTCCCGACATAATAGGCTACACCTTC. Its protein is CASSPDIIGYTF.

V is TRBV6-5 and J is TRBJ1-1; 7 bases line up with TRBD1. Germline loops: CDR1 MNHEY, CDR2 SVGAGI. V was pared by 0 bases and J by 5 bases, with 6 bases of the junction left unmatched. The CDR3 sequence is 15 residues long. This CDR3 is CASSYSGRGKTEAFF. CDR3 bases: TGTGCCAGCAGTTACTCCGGCAGGGGGAAGACTGAAGCTTTCTTT.

V usage is TRBV30 and J usage is TRBJ2-3; 9 nucleotides agree with TRBD2. The germline CDR1 and CDR2 sequences are GTSNPN and SVGIG (reference sequence). CDR3 size: 15 residues. The junction had 4 bases not matched to a gene; V was cut back by 2 bases and J by 1 base. The DNA of the CDR3 is TGTGCCTGGAGTCTAGCTAGCGGGGGCACAGATACGCAGTATTTT. Translated: CAWSLASGGTDTQYF. Together with reference TRBV30 and TRBJ2-3, the CDR3 gives the full variable domain: SQTIHQWPATLVQPVGSPLSLECTVEGTSNPNLYWYRQAAGRGLQLLFYSVGIGQISSEVPQNLSASRPQDRQFILSSKKLLLSDSGFYLCAWSLASGGTDTQYFGPGTRLTVL.

This chain joins TRBV6-5 and TRBJ1-2; D is perhaps TRBD1 (5 bases). Per the germline V gene, CDR1 is MNHEY and CDR2 is SVGAGI. The CDR3 runs 16 residues. V was clipped by 0 bases and J by 6 bases, with 17 bases between them. The CDR3 is CASSYSNEAQGDGYTF. Written as DNA, the CDR3 is TGTGCCAGCAGTTACTCGAATGAGGCCCAGGGTGATGGCTACACCTTC.

A few counts support this clonotype. V and J are TRBV30 and TRBJ2-3, with D possibly matching TRBD2 (5 bases). The CDR3 loop spans 14 amino acids. V lost 4 bases and J lost 0, with 11 bases in between. From germline, CDR1 is GTSNPN and CDR2 SVGIG (reference sequence). As DNA, the CDR3 is TGTGCCTGGAATAACGGGATTAGCACAGATACGCAGTATTTT. Amino acid sequence: CAWNNGISTDTQYF.

The table lists this clonotype with many counts. V usage is TRBV27 and J usage is TRBJ2-7, with 9 bases identical to TRBD1. This CDR3 has 15 amino acids. Looked up from germline, CDR1 is MNHEY and CDR2 is SMNVEV (reference sequence). Losses at the gene ends were 5 bases for V and 4 bases for J; bases not matched to a gene: 9. The CDR3 loop reads CASSRRGQGPYEQYF. CDR3 DNA sequence: TGTGCCAGCAGTCGGCGGGGACAGGGTCCTTACGAGCAGTACTTC.

The V call is TRBV20-1, the J call TRBJ1-1; no reliable D call. Germline CDR1 reads DFQATT; CDR2 reads SNEGSKA (reference sequence). This CDR3 contains 13 residues. V lost 3 bases and J lost 5, with 13 bases in between. The CDR3 is CSASVSIRTEAFF. DNA of the CDR3: TGCAGTGCTAGTGTGTCGATACGGACTGAAGCTTTCTTT.

This clonotype was counted ten times or more. The rearrangement links TRBV19 to TRBJ2-7, with no clear D. The germline CDR1 and CDR2 sequences are LNHDA and SQIVND (reference sequence). V dropped 5 bases and J dropped 3 bases, with 11 bases sitting between them. The CDR3 extends over 13 amino acids. The CDR3 bases are TGTGCCAGTAGTCCCGGATCCTACTACGAGCAGTACTTC. Protein product: CASSPGSYYEQYF.

The chain couples TRBV19 to TRBJ1-6, with 11 positions matching TRBD1. The CDR3 runs to 14 residues. Per germline, CDR1 LNHDA and CDR2 SQIVND (reference sequence). The J segment lost 9 bases and the V segment lost 6 bases, leaving 4 bases of the junction unmatched. Here the CDR3 reads CASRPGQGVSPLHF. Written as DNA, the CDR3 is TGTGCCAGTAGGCCGGGACAGGGGGTTTCACCCCTCCACTTT.

In its sample, this clonotype was seen a few times. The rearrangement links TRBV28 to TRBJ1-5; 11 nucleotides align to TRBD1. V trimming: 6 bases; J trimming: 4 bases; junction bases outside the gene matches: 2. The V gene's germline CDR1 is MDHEN and CDR2 SYDVKM. This CDR3 is 14 amino acids long. CDR3 sequence reads: CASRGDRGNQPQHF. CDR3 coding DNA: TGTGCCAGCAGGGGGGACAGGGGGAATCAGCCCCAGCATTTT.

The CDR3 DNA reads TGTGCCAGCAGCTTCTTCCCATCACCTACTCCCCCCTACGAGCAGTACTTC. Translating gives CASSFFPSPTPPYEQYF. The rearrangement joins TRBV5-6 to TRBJ2-7; D is unclear. The length of the CDR3 is 17 residues. Trimming cost V 2 bases and J 2 bases, with 20 bases left between them. CDR1 is SGHDT, CDR2 YYEEEE, per germline.

This chain joins TRBV12-3 or TRBV12-4 and TRBJ2-6, with D possibly matching TRBD1 (6 bases). The CDR3 is 16 amino acids. Trimming stripped 6 bases from V and 0 bases from J, with 12 bases between. CDR3 sequence (DNA): TGTGCCAGCAGATGGGACACCAACTCTGGGGCCAACGTCCTGACTTTC. Its translation is CASRWDTNSGANVLTF.

This clonotype was found a few times. The rearrangement uses TRBV7-9 and TRBJ2-3; 13 bases are a match to TRBD2. Germline CDR1 reads SEHNR; CDR2 reads FQNEAQ (reference sequence). Losses at the gene ends were 4 bases for V and 6 bases for J; bases not matched to a gene: 7. This CDR3 is built from 16 residues. The CDR3, as DNA: TGTGCCAGCAGCTCTGGACTAGCGGGAGTCGGGGATACGCAGTATTTT. It is translated as CASSSGLAGVGDTQYF.

The chain joins TRBV5-6 to TRBJ2-3; 10 bases match TRBD1. Trimming took 3 bases from V and 6 from J; bases not matched to a gene: 7. Germline CDR1 SGHDT, CDR2 YYEEEE. CDR3 length: 15 residues. CDR3 amino acids: CASSYGQGESDTQYF. The DNA for the CDR3 is TGTGCCAGCAGCTACGGACAGGGGGAATCGGATACGCAGTATTTT.

This clonotype was detected only once. The chain uses TRBV11-2 and TRBJ1-1; possibly TRBD1 for D (5 bases). The CDR3 extends over 15 amino acids. Trimming took 3 bases from V and 6 from J, leaving 17 bases between them. Germline V gene lookup returns CDR1 SGHAT and CDR2 FQNNGV. DNA for the CDR3: TGTGCCAGCAGCTTGGTTAGGGGTGGTAGCGCTGAAGCTTTCTTT. Residues: CASSLVRGGSAEAFF.

The sample holds a few counts of this clonotype. J is TRBJ2-2 and V is TRBV7-2, with D unresolved. Per the germline V gene, CDR1 is SGHTA and CDR2 is FQGNSA. The length of the CDR3 is 15 residues. V dropped 5 bases and J dropped 0 bases, with 10 bases sitting between them. CDR3 sequence reads: CASSRWTTNTGELFF. CDR3 nucleotide sequence: TGTGCCAGCAGCCGCTGGACGACGAACACCGGGGAGCTGTTTTTT. Full variable domain (missing parts from reference TRBV7-2 and TRBJ2-2): GAGVSQSPSNKVTEKGKDVELRCDPISGHTALYWYRQSLGQGLEFLIYFQGNSAPDKSGLPSDRFSAERTGGSVSTLTIQRTQQEDSAVYLCASSRWTTNTGELFFGEGSRLTVL.

This clonotype was observed a handful of times. J is TRBJ2-5 and V is TRBV7-2; D possibly corresponds to TRBD2 (6 bases). Trimming removed 3 bases at V and 5 bases at J, with 13 bases between. CDR3 size: 14 residues. Germline V gives CDR1 SGHTA, CDR2 FQGNSA. CDR3 protein: CASSFSGGVETQYF. The CDR3 DNA reads TGTGCCAGCAGCTTTAGCGGCGGGGTGGAGACCCAGTACTTC.

This clonotype has only a few counts. The chain couples TRBV12-3 or TRBV12-4 to TRBJ1-1; D not certain. The ends were cut back, 6 bases at V and 3 bases at J, with 17 bases in the middle. The CDR3 loop spans 15 amino acids. CDR3 DNA: TGTGCCAGCAGACCCCGGGAACCTACGTACACTGAAGCTTTCTTT. The encoded protein is CASRPREPTYTEAFF.